Below are 21 T cell receptor beta chains sequenced from a single sample in a study of T-cell memory formation after mild COVID-19. TCRdb analysed the 5' RACE reads with MiXCR anew, one entry per CDR3 protein. Among 58,000 or so distinct CDR3 sequences, 25% to 30% were seen once, and the ten largest hold 40% to 45%. The sample consisted of PBMCs or a T cell subset sorted from them (not recorded which). These receptors were taken from a man aged 18 to 30 who had mild COVID-19 (a few samples of this study predate the infection). Cell type and time point are not known.

This clonotype was observed a few times. The chain employs TRBV4-1 and TRBJ2-1; a weak D match, TRBD2 (6 bases). Trimming cost V 2 bases and J 1 base, with 18 bases left between them. Germline V lookup: CDR1 MGHRA, CDR2 YSYEKL. The CDR3 loop spans 18 amino acids. The CDR3 coding sequence is TGCGCCAGCAGCCAAAAACTACTCTTGGCGGGATCCTACAATGAGCAGTTCTTC. Its protein is CASSQKLLLAGSYNEQFF.

This clonotype came up a few times. This rearrangement joins TRBV6-2 or TRBV6-3 to TRBJ1-1; D not resolved. This CDR3 has 13 amino acids. The germline gives CDR1 MNHEY, CDR2 SVGEGT. V was trimmed by 7 bases and J by 1 base, leaving 10 bases between them. The CDR3 region is CASTNGRNTEAFF. The CDR3 nucleotides read TGTGCCAGCACCAACGGGAGGAACACTGAAGCTTTCTTT.

The chain has TRBV5-6 and TRBJ2-1; D unresolved. Germline V gene sequence: CDR1 SGHDT, CDR2 YYEEEE. This CDR3 is built from 14 residues. Trimming pared 0 bases from V and 10 bases from J, leaving 14 bases between. CDR3 in amino acids: CASSLAGFVGEQFF. The CDR3 nucleotides read TGTGCCAGCAGCTTGGCTGGCTTTGTGGGGGAGCAGTTCTTC.

The V call is TRBV11-2, the J call TRBJ2-5, with 11 positions matching TRBD1. The germline gives CDR1 SGHAT, CDR2 FQNNGV. V gave up 4 bases and J gave up 5 bases; unmatched junction bases: 9. This CDR3 region has 16 residues. CDR3 amino acids: CASSSKDRGRSETQYF. The DNA for the CDR3 is TGTGCCAGCAGCTCGAAGGACAGGGGGCGGTCGGAGACCCAGTACTTC.

There are a few counts of this clonotype. This chain joins TRBV29-1 and TRBJ2-7; no definite D call. CDR3 length: 13 residues. The V and J ends lost 3 bases and 2 bases respectively, with 11 bases between them. CDR1 and CDR2 (germline): SQVTM, ANQGSEA. The CDR3 nucleotides read TGCAGCGTTGAGATAGGAGTAACCTACGAGCAGTACTTC. It encodes CSVEIGVTYEQYF.

The chain joins TRBV4-1 to TRBJ2-7; TRBD1 matches at 8 bases. The germline CDR1 and CDR2 sequences are MGHRA and YSYEKL. This CDR3 has 14 amino acids. V dropped 1 base and J dropped 2; count of bases not matched to a gene: 1. The CDR3 loop reads CASSQADRAYEQYV. In nucleotides, the CDR3 is TGCGCCAGCAGCCAAGCGGACAGGGCCTACGAGCAGTACGTC.

This rearrangement joins TRBV4-1 to TRBJ1-4, with D uncertain. The CDR3 runs to 16 residues. Germline CDR1 and CDR2: MGHRA and YSYEKL. V shed 4 bases and J shed 5 bases, with 17 bases lying between them. The CDR3 nucleotides are TGCGCCAGCAGCCCAGGAAGAACGGGAGGGAATGAAAAACTGTTTTTT. Protein sequence: CASSPGRTGGNEKLFF.

The rearrangement joins TRBV27 to TRBJ2-3; 9 bases are a match to TRBD2. The CDR3 runs 15 residues. V gave up 5 bases and J gave up 8 bases; unmatched junction bases: 11. In germline, CDR1 is MNHEY, CDR2 SMNVEV (reference sequence). The CDR3 sequence: CASSNSGGWPGTQYF. The CDR3 DNA follows: TGTGCCAGCAGTAATAGCGGGGGCTGGCCGGGTACGCAGTATTTT.

J is TRBJ2-2 and V is TRBV20-1, with D unresolved. V was pared by 0 bases and J by 9 bases, with 11 bases between. The CDR3 loop spans 13 amino acids. CDR1 is DFQATT, CDR2 SNEGSKA, per germline (reference sequence). CDR3 sequence: CSAREPTSRELFF. Here the CDR3 DNA reads TGCAGTGCTAGAGAGCCTACCTCCCGGGAGCTGTTTTTT.

This clonotype was recorded only once. The chain links TRBV19 to TRBJ1-5; weak D call: TRBD1 (5 bases). Trimming left V 5 bases short and J 4 bases short, with 21 bases between. Germline V gives CDR1 LNHDA, CDR2 SQIVND (reference sequence). The CDR3 has 17 residues. In DNA form, the CDR3 reads TGTGCCAGTAGTTCGATTCCCAGGGAGGTTGGGAATCAGCCCCAGCATTTT. Its protein product is CASSSIPREVGNQPQHF. The variable domain in full, with the rest retrieved from reference TRBV19 and TRBJ1-5, is DGGITQSPKYLFRKEGQNVTLSCEQNLNHDAMYWYRQDPGQGLRLIYYSQIVNDFQKGDIAEGYSVSREKKESFPLTVTSAQKNPTAFYLCASSSIPREVGNQPQHFGDGTRLSIL.

The V gene is TRBV5-4, the J gene TRBJ2-3; 8 bases line up with TRBD2. V lost 6 bases and J lost 2; bases outside the gene matches: 11. The CDR3 runs to 16 residues. In germline, CDR1 is SGHNT, CDR2 YYREEE (reference sequence). This chain's CDR3 is CASTGGLGADTDTQYF. CDR3 in DNA: TGTGCCAGCACCGGGGGACTAGGGGCCGACACAGATACGCAGTATTTT.

This chain joins TRBV9 and TRBJ2-5; TRBD2 aligns across 9 bases. Losses at the gene ends were 0 bases for V and 2 bases for J; bases not matched to a gene: 5. This CDR3 is built from 16 residues. Germline loops: CDR1 SGDLS, CDR2 YYNGEE. CDR3 nucleotides: TGTGCCAGCAGCGTAGAGACTAGCGGCTTACAAGAGACCCAGTACTTC. Translating it yields CASSVETSGLQETQYF.

The chain couples TRBV4-2 to TRBJ2-3, with D hard to call. The V end lost 0 bases, the J end lost 10 bases, and 11 bases lay between the germline ends. The CDR3 is 13 residues long. Per the germline V gene, CDR1 is LGHNA and CDR2 is YNFKEQ. CDR3 protein: CASSQDLHNPQYF. In DNA, the CDR3 is TGTGCCAGCAGCCAAGATTTGCACAATCCGCAGTATTTT.

This chain links TRBV4-1 with TRBJ1-4; a possible D gene is TRBD1 (6 bases). This CDR3 has 14 residues. Germline CDR1 reads MGHRA; CDR2 reads YSYEKL. V was pared by 2 bases and J by 11 bases, with 15 bases between. The CDR3 DNA is TGCGCCAGCAGCCAATACAGGGTCTCTTCCAAACTGTTTTTT. This encodes CASSQYRVSSKLFF.

Only a few counts were recorded for this clonotype. The rearrangement joins TRBV4-2 to TRBJ1-4; the D is unclear. Germline CDR1 reads LGHNA; CDR2 reads YNFKEQ. CDR3 length: 18 residues. V lost 0 bases and J 4 bases, leaving 18 bases between the germline ends. The CDR3 DNA reads as TGTGCCAGCAGCCAAGAAGACTTGGGAAGGGAGGATAATGAAAAACTGTTTTTT. Encoded protein: CASSQEDLGREDNEKLFF.

The chain recombines TRBV6-5 with TRBJ2-7; tentatively, D is TRBD2 (5 bases). Trimming cost V 5 bases and J 5 bases, with 16 bases left between them. This CDR3 comprises 14 residues. Germline values: CDR1 MNHEY, CDR2 SVGAGI. CDR3 residues: CASSPLINGNEQYF. In nucleotides, the CDR3 is TGTGCCAGCAGTCCCCTGATCAACGGGAACGAGCAGTACTTC.

V usage is TRBV2 and J usage is TRBJ2-5; D is perhaps TRBD1 or TRBD2 (5 bases each). Per the germline V gene, CDR1 is SNHLY and CDR2 is FYNNEI. With 4 bases removed from V and 2 bases from J, the gap between germline ends came to 14 bases. This CDR3 has 15 amino acids. DNA of the CDR3: TGTGCCAGCAGTGTGTTTCGGGACGGTCAAGAGACCCAGTACTTC. As protein: CASSVFRDGQETQYF. Combining the CDR3 with reference TRBV2 and TRBJ2-5 gives the whole variable domain EPEVTQTPSHQVTQMGQEVILRCVPISNHLYFYWYRQILGQKVEFLVSFYNNEISEKSEIFDDQFSVERPDGSNFTLKIRSTKLEDSAMYFCASSVFRDGQETQYFGPGTRLLVL.

The chain joins TRBV6-2 or TRBV6-3 to TRBJ2-3; D is possibly TRBD2 (5 bases). Germline V gives CDR1 MNHEY, CDR2 SVGEGT. V shed 4 bases and J shed 5 bases, with 13 bases lying between them. CDR3 length: 14 residues. Written as DNA, the CDR3 is TGTGCCAGCAGTTCCCTCCCACGGGGAGATACGCAGTATTTT. Residues: CASSSLPRGDTQYF.

This clonotype was counted ten times or more. The chain uses TRBV23-1 and TRBJ2-1; D call uncertain. TRBV23-1 is an open reading frame whose function is uncertain. This CDR3 is 12 amino acids long. Deletions cut 0 bases from V and 9 bases from J, with 6 bases between. The CDR3 DNA reads as TGCGCCAGCAGTCAATCGAAGGGTGAGCAGTTCTTC. It specifies CASSQSKGEQFF.

The chain uses TRBV5-1 and TRBJ2-2; the D gene is possibly TRBD1 (6 bases). The germline gives CDR1 SGHRS, CDR2 YFSETQ. There are 17 residues in the CDR3. Trimming removed 0 bases from V and 2 bases from J, with 14 bases in between. The CDR3, as DNA: TGCGCCAGCAGCTTGGATCCCCCCAGGGGAAACACCGGGGAGCTGTTTTTT. This codes for CASSLDPPRGNTGELFF.

CDR3 in DNA: TGTGCCAGCAGTGCCAGGGCAGGGGACCACAATCAGCCCCAGCATTTT. Protein product: CASSARAGDHNQPQHF. This rearrangement joins TRBV2 to TRBJ1-5; TRBD1 is a possible D gene (6 bases). The V gene's germline CDR1 is SNHLY and CDR2 FYNNEI. CDR3 length: 16 residues. The ends were cut back, 4 bases at V and 3 bases at J, with 16 bases in the middle.